This T cell receptor (beta chain) appears in the sequencing data of a study of T cell responses to AZD1222 COVID-19 vaccine. This CDR3 region has 15 residues. Generated by immunoSEQ multiplex PCR, the TCRdb table keeps only in-frame clones and is missing some. This sample has over 70,000 clones, with 85% found just once. Sequenced material: peripheral blood, taken on day 0 of AZD1222 vaccination. This clonotype was obtained from an adult in good health. The gene calls are TRBV21-1 and TRBJ1-3. TRBV21-1 is a documented pseudogene. The chain's CDR3 is CASPSQGGTGNTIYF. The CDR3 nucleotides are TGTGCCAGCCCATCCCAGGGAGGGACTGGAAACACCATATATTTT.